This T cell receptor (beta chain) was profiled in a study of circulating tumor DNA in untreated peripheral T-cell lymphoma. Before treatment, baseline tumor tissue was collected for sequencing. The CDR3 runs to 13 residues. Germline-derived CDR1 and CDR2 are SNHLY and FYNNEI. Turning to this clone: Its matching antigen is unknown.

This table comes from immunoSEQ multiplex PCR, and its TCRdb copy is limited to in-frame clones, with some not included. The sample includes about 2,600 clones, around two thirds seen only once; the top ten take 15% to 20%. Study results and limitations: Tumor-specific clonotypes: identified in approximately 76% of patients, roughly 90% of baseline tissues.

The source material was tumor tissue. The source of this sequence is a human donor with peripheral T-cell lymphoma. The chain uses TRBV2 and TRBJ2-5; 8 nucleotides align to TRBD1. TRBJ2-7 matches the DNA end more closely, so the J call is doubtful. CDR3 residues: CASSQGASYEQYF. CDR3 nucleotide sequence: TGTGCCAGCAGCCAGGGGGCCTCCTACGAGCAGTACTTC.